This T cell receptor (beta chain) appears in the sequencing data of a study of blood T cell repertoires in COVID-19. Study-level information: From the United States, Italy and Spain came samples of acute and convalescent COVID-19. T cells, B-cell-depleted T cells, or PBMCs supplied cDNA or gDNA.

This CDR3 contains 12 residues. The J segment lost 6 bases and the V segment lost 10 bases, leaving 8 bases of the junction unmatched. Germline V CDR1 and CDR2: LNHDA, SQIVND (reference sequence). Under the authors' procedure: Estimation of nucleated cell counts was performed using reference gene primer amplification. Sequenced by immunoSEQ multiplex PCR; TCRdb stores in-frame clones only, minus some. From that table come the V and J calls and clone size; the DNA was used to work out D and trimming. The sample lists about 140,000 clones; about four fifths were seen once. The origin of this receptor is a human donor in a cohort sampled during active COVID-19. What was sequenced was peripheral blood. The V call is TRBV19, the J call TRBJ1-1; 7 bases line up with TRBD1. CDR3 sequence (DNA): TGTGCCACCCGGGACAGCACACCTGAAGCTTTCTTT. This codes for CATRDSTPEAFF.